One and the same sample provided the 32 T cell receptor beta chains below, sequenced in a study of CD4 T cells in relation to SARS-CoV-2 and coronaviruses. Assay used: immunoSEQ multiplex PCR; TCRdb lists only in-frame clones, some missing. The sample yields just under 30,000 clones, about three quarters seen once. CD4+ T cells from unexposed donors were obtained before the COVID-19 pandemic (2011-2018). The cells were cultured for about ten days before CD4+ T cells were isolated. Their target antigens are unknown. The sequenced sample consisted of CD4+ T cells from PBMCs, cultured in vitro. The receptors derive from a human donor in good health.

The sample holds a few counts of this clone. The chain's CDR3 is CSADSPGANYGYTF. CDR3 coding DNA: TGCAGCGCGGACAGTCCAGGCGCTAACTATGGCTACACCTTC. The chain has TRBV29-1 and TRBJ1-2, with D possibly being TRBD1 (6 bases). V lost 7 bases and J lost 0, with 15 bases in between. CDR1 SQVTM and CDR2 ANQGSEA come from the germline V gene. The CDR3 consists of 14 residues.

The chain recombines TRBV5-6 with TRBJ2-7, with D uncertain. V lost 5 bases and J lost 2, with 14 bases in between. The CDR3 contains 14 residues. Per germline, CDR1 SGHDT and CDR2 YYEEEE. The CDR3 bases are TGTGCCAGCAGTGAATCGGGTCGACCCTACGAGCAGTACTTC. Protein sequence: CASSESGRPYEQYF. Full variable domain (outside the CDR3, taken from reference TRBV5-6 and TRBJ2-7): DAGVTQSPTHLIKTRGQQVTLRCSPKSGHDTVSWYQQALGQGPQFIFQYYEEEERQRGNFPDRFSGHQFPNYSSELNVNALLLGDSALYLCASSESGRPYEQYFGPGTRLTVT.

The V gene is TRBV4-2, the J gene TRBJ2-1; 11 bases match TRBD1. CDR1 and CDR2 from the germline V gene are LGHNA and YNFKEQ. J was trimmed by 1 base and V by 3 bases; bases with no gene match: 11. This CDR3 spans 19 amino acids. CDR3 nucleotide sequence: TGTGCCAGCAGCCAGTACATAACCGGGACAGGGGGGTCCTACAATGAGCAGTTCTTC. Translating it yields CASSQYITGTGGSYNEQFF.

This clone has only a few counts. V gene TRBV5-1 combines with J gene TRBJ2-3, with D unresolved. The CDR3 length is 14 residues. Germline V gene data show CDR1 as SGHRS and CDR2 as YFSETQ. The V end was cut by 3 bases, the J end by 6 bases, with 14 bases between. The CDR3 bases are TGCGCCAGCAGCTACCTTACAAGATCTGATACGCAGTATTTT. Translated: CASSYLTRSDTQYF.

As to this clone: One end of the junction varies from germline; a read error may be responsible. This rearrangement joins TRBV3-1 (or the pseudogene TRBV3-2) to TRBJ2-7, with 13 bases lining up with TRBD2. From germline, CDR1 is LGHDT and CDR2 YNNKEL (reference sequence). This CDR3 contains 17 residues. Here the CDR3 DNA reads TGTGCCAGCAGCCACAGCCTGAGGGGGACTAGCGGGATTAATCCCCGATTC. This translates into CASSHSLRGTSGINPRF.

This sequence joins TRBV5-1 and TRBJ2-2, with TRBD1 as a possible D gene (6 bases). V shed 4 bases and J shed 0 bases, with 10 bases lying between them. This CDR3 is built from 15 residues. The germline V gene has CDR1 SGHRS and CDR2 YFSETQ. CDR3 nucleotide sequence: TGCGCCAGCAGCCCCCGGACAGCGAACACCGGGGAGCTGTTTTTT. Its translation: CASSPRTANTGELFF.

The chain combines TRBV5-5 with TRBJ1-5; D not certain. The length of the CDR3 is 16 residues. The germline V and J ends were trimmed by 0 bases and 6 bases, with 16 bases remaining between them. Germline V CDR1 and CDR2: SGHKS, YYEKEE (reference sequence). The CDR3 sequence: CASSLVGHVGGQPQHF. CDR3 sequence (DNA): TGTGCCAGCAGCTTGGTAGGTCACGTCGGAGGTCAGCCCCAGCATTTT.

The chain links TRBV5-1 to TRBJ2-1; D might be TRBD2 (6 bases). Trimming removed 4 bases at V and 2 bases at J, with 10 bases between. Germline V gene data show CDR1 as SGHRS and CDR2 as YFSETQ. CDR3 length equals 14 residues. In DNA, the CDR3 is TGCGCCAGCAGCCCGGACTACCCCTACAATGAGCAGTTCTTC. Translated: CASSPDYPYNEQFF.

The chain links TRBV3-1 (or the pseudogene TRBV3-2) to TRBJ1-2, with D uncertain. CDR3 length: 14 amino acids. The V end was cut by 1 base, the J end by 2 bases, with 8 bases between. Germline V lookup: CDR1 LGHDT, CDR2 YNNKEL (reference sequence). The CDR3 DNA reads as TGTGCCAGCAGCCAAGGGCCCACGAACTATGGCTACACCTTC. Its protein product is CASSQGPTNYGYTF.

The CDR3 bases are TGCGCCAGCAGCCAAGATCGGAGGGAGGAGACCCAGTACTTC. Its translation is CASSQDRREETQYF. V is TRBV4-3 and J is TRBJ2-5; TRBD2 is a possible D gene (6 bases). Germline CDR1 and CDR2: LGHNA and YSLEER. The CDR3 spans 14 residues. Trimming removed 0 bases at V and 5 bases at J, with 10 bases between.

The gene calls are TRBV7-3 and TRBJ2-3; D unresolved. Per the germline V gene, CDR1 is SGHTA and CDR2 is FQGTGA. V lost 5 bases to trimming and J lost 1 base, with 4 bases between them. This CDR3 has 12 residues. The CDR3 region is CASSPGTDTQYF. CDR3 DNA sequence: TGTGCCAGCAGCCCGGGCACAGATACGCAGTATTTT.

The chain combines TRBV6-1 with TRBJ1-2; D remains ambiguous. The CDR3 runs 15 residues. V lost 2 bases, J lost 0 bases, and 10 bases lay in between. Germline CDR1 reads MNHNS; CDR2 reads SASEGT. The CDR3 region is CASSEWTGTNYGYTF. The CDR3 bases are TGTGCCAGCAGTGAATGGACGGGGACTAACTATGGCTACACCTTC.

The CDR3 region is CATSDPSGNGYTF. The CDR3 bases are TGTGCCACCAGTGACCCCTCAGGGAATGGCTACACCTTC. V usage is TRBV24-1 and J usage is TRBJ1-2; D perhaps matches TRBD1 (5 bases). Trimming removed 4 bases at V and 6 bases at J, with 11 bases between. Germline V CDR1 and CDR2: KGHDR, SFDVKD. This CDR3 contains 13 residues.

The CDR3 DNA reads TGTGCCAGCAGCCCGGCGGGCAGACACTCTGGAAACACCATATATTTT. Its translation: CASSPAGRHSGNTIYF. V gene TRBV7-9 combines with J gene TRBJ1-3; no firm D call. Germline V gene lookup returns CDR1 SEHNR and CDR2 FQNEAQ (reference sequence). Trimming removed 5 bases from V and 0 bases from J, with 14 bases in between. The CDR3 runs to 16 residues.

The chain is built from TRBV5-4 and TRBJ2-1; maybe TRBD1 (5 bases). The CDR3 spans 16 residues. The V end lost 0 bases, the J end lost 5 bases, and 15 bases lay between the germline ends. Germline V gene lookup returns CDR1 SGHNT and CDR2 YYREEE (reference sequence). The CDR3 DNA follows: TGTGCCAGCAGCTTGGGTGGGTCAGGGTGGGACAATGAGCAGTTCTTC. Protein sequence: CASSLGGSGWDNEQFF.

The CDR3: CSAGRTGEGYTF. The DNA for the CDR3 is TGCAGCGCCGGACGGACAGGGGAGGGCTACACCTTC. The chain employs TRBV29-1 and TRBJ1-2; TRBD1 agrees at 9 bases. Germline V lookup: CDR1 SQVTM, CDR2 ANQGSEA. The J segment lost 8 bases and the V segment lost 7 bases, leaving 8 bases of the junction unmatched. The CDR3 length is 12 residues. The entire variable domain, with the rest obtained from reference TRBV29-1 and TRBJ1-2, is as follows: SAVISQKPSRDICQRGTSLTIQCQVDSQVTMMFWYRQQPGQSLTLIATANQGSEATYESGFVIDKFPISRPNLTFSTLTVSNMSPEDSSIYLCSAGRTGEGYTFGSGTRLTVV.

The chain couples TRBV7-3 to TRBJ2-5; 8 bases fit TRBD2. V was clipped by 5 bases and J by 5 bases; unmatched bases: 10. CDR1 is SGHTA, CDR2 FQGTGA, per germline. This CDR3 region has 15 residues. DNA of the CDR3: TGTGCCAGCAGCCTGGGGCGGGGGGCGCCGGAGACCCAGTACTTC. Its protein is CASSLGRGAPETQYF.

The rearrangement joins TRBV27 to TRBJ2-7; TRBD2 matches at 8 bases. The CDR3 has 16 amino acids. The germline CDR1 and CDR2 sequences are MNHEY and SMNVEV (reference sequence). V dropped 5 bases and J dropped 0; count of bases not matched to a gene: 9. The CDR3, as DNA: TGTGCCAGCAGTCCCCGGGGGGGCCTTTTCTCCTACGAGCAGTACTTC. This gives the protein CASSPRGGLFSYEQYF.

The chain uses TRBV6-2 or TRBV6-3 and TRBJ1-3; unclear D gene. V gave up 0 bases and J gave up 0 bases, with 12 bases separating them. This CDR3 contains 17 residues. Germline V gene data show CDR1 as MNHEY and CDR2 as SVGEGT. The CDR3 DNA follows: TGTGCCAGCAGTTACTCGATTTGGGATCCCTCTGGAAACACCATATATTTT. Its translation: CASSYSIWDPSGNTIYF.

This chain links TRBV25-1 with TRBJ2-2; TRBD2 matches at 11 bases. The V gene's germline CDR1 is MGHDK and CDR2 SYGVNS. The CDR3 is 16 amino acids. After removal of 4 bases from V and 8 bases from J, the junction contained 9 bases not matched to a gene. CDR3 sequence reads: CASSGGLAAGSGELFF. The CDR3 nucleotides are TGTGCCAGCAGTGGGGGACTAGCGGCAGGAAGTGGGGAGCTGTTTTTT.

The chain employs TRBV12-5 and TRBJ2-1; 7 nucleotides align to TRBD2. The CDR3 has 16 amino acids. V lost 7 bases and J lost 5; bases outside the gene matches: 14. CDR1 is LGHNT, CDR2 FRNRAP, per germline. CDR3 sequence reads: CASDTPGGRRDNEQFF. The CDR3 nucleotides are TGTGCTAGTGACACACCGGGAGGCCGCAGGGACAATGAGCAGTTCTTC.

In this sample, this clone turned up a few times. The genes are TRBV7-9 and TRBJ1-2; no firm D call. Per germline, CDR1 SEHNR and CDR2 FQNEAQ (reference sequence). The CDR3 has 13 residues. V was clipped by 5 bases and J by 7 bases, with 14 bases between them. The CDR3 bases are TGTGCCAGCAGCCGAGTGGCCAAATCTGGCTACACCTTC. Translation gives CASSRVAKSGYTF.

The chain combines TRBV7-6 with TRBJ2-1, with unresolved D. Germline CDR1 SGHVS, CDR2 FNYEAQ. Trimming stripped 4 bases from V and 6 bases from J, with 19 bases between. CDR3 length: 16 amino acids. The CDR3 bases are TGTGCCAGCAGCTCAGTGCGGTCCAGCCTAGGCAATGAGCAGTTCTTC. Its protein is CASSSVRSSLGNEQFF.

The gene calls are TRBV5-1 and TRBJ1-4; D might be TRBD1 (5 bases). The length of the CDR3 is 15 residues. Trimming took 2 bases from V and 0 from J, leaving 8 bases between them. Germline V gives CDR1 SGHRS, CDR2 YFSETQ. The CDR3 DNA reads TGCGCCAGCAGCTTTCTAGGGGCAACTAATGAAAAACTGTTTTTT. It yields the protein CASSFLGATNEKLFF.

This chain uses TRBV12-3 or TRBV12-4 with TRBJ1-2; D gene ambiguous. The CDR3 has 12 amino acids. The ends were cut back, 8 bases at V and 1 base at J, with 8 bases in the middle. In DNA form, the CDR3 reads TGTGCCAGCTCGGGAAATAACTATGGCTACACCTTC. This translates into CASSGNNYGYTF.

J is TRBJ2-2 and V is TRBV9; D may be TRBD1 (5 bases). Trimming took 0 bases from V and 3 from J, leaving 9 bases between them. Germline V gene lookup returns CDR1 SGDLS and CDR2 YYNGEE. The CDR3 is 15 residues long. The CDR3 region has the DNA TGTGCCAGCAGCGTAGAGGGGATTCACACCGGGGAGCTGTTTTTT. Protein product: CASSVEGIHTGELFF. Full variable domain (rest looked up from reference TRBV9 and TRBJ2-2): DSGVTQTPKHLITATGQRVTLRCSPRSGDLSVYWYQQSLDQGLQFLIQYYNGEERAKGNILERFSAQQFPDLHSELNLSSLELGDSALYFCASSVEGIHTGELFFGEGSRLTVL.

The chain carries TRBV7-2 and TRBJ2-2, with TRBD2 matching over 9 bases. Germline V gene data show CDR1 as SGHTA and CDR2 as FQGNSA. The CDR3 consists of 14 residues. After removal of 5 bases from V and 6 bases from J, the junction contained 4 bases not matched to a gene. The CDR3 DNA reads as TGTGCCAGCAGCCGGGGACTAGCAGCCGGGGAGCTGTTTTTT. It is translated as CASSRGLAAGELFF. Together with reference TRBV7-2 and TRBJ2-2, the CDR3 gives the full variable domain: GAGVSQSPSNKVTEKGKDVELRCDPISGHTALYWYRQSLGQGLEFLIYFQGNSAPDKSGLPSDRFSAERTGGSVSTLTIQRTQQEDSAVYLCASSRGLAAGELFFGEGSRLTVL.

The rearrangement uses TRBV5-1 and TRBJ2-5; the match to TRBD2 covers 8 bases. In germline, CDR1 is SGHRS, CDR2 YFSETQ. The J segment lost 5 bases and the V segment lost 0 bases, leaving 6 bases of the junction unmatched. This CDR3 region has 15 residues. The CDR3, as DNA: TGCGCCAGCAGCTTGGCGGGGGGGGGCGCGGAGACCCAGTACTTC. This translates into CASSLAGGGAETQYF.

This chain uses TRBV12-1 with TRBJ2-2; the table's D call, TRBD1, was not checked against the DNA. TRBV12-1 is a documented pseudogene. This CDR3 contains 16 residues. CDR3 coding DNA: TGTGCCAGCAGCCCGATCGACAGGCGCTACACCGGGGAGCTGTTTTTT. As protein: CASSPIDRRYTGELFF.

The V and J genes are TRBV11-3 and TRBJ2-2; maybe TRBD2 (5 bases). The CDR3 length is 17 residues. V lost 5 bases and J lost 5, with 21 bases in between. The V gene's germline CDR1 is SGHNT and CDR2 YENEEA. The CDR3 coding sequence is TGTGCCAGCAGCCCCCCTTTGGGCTTCACGGGGACCGGGGAGCTGTTTTTT. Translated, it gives CASSPPLGFTGTGELFF.

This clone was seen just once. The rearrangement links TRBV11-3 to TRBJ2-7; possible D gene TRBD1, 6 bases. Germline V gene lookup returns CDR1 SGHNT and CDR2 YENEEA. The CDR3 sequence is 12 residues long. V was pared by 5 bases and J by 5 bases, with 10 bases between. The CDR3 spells CASSDDRNEQYF. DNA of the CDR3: TGTGCCAGCAGCGATGACAGGAACGAGCAGTACTTC.

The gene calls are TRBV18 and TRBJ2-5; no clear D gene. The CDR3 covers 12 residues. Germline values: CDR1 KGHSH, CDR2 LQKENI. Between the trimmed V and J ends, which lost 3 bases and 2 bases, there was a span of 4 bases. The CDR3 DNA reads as TGTGCCAGCTCACCGGGGCAAGAGACCCAGTACTTC. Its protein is CASSPGQETQYF.